These T cell receptor beta chains were read from a single sample in a study of shared clonotypes between healthy human individuals. TCRdb's table, derived via immunoSEQ multiplex PCR, lists solely in-frame clones and lacks some. The table records over a million clones, around 97% of them present only once. Sequenced sample: naive CD4+ T cells sorted from blood. Receptor source: a man younger than 40 in good health. Both conserved end residues are part of each CDR3. Each record gives: D gene, V gene, J gene, clone size, CDR3 DNA, CDR3 protein. A D gene is named only where the DNA matches it firmly. Rows give clone size only sometimes, using once, few, many, or a class for an expanded clone.

D: .
V: TRBV28
J: TRBJ2-3
size: .
DNA: TGTGCCAGCAGTTCCCTAGCGTCGGGCACAGATACGCAGTATTTT
CDR3: CASSSLASGTDTQYF

D: TRBD2
V: TRBV2
J: TRBJ2-2
size: .
DNA: TGTGCCAGCAGTGATGGGGGACTACCCACCGGGGAGCTGTTTTTT
CDR3: CASSDGGLPTGELFF

D: TRBD2
V: TRBV7-2
J: TRBJ2-1
size: .
DNA: TGTGCCAGCAGCCCCGGACTAGCGGGAGGTTACTTAGAGCAGTTCTTC
CDR3: CASSPGLAGGYLEQFF

D: .
V: TRBV28
J: TRBJ1-5
size: .
DNA: TGTGCCAGCAGTCGGAGGCGGGTCAATCAGCCCCAGCATTTT
CDR3: CASSRRRVNQPQHF

D: .
V: TRBV9
J: TRBJ2-1
size: .
DNA: TGTGCCAGCAGCTCTAGAACCCAGCGCTACAATGAGCAGTTCTTC
CDR3: CASSSRTQRYNEQFF

D: .
V: TRBV28
J: TRBJ2-5
size: .
DNA: TGTGCCAGCAGTTTATCGGTCATCTGGGAGACCCAGTACTTC
CDR3: CASSLSVIWETQYF

D: TRBD2
V: TRBV28
J: TRBJ2-3
size: .
DNA: TGTGCCAGCAGCCCGGGACTAGCGGGAGTGCCTTCAGGATTT
CDR3: CASSPGLAGVPSGF

D: .
V: TRBV2
J: TRBJ1-5
size: few
DNA: TGTGCCAGCAGTGAGGGGAGACAGCCCCAGCATTTT
CDR3: CASSEGRQPQHF

D: .
V: TRBV6-6
J: TRBJ2-5
size: .
DNA: TGTGCCAGCACCTGGACACTCCAAGAGACCCAGTACTTC
CDR3: CASTWTLQETQYF

D: .
V: TRBV4-2
J: TRBJ2-7
size: .
DNA: TGTGCCAGCAGCCAAGAGGCAGGGAGTCTCTTCGAGCAGTACTTC
CDR3: CASSQEAGSLFEQYF

D: .
V: TRBV19
J: TRBJ1-5
size: .
DNA: TGTGCCAGTAGAACCTTGGGCAGTATCGCAAATCAGCCCCAGCATTTT
CDR3: CASRTLGSIANQPQHF

D: TRBD2
V: TRBV11-2
J: TRBJ2-1
size: once
DNA: TGTGCCAGCAGCTACCCCTCCGGGGGGGACTACAATGAGCAGTTCTTC
CDR3: CASSYPSGGDYNEQFF

D: .
V: TRBV19
J: TRBJ1-4
size: once
DNA: TGTGCCGGATCCCAATGGGGGGAAAATGAAAAACTGTTTTTT
CDR3: CAGSQWGENEKLFF

D: .
V: TRBV5-4
J: TRBJ2-7
size: .
DNA: TGTGCCAGCAGCCCCGGAGTGGTCGTTGGGTACGAGCAGTACTTC
CDR3: CASSPGVVVGYEQYF

D: .
V: TRBV10-3
J: TRBJ2-7
size: .
DNA: TGTGCCATCAGTTCCGCCGGGACCAAGGGTTCCTACGAGCAGTACTTC
CDR3: CAISSAGTKGSYEQYF

D: TRBD1
V: TRBV10-2
J: TRBJ2-7
size: few
DNA: TGCGCCAGCACCCAAGACAGGGGCTTGCACTTC
CDR3: CASTQDRGLHF

D: .
V: TRBV5-4
J: TRBJ1-1
size: .
DNA: TGTGCCAGCAGCTGGGACAACAGAGTGAGAAACACTGAAGCTTTCTTT
CDR3: CASSWDNRVRNTEAFF

D: .
V: TRBV9
J: TRBJ1-5
size: .
DNA: TGTGCCAGCAGCACGTCCGGGGGAAGCAATCAGCCCCAGCATTTT
CDR3: CASSTSGGSNQPQHF

D: TRBD2
V: TRBV5-1
J: TRBJ2-3
size: .
DNA: TGCGCCAGCAGCTTGCAGGGGACTAGCCCAGATACGCAGTATTTT
CDR3: CASSLQGTSPDTQYF

D: .
V: TRBV6-1
J: TRBJ1-5
size: .
DNA: TGTGCCAGCAGCCGGGACACGGGCAATCAGCCCCAGCATTTT
CDR3: CASSRDTGNQPQHF

D: .
V: TRBV29-1
J: TRBJ1-2
size: .
DNA: TGCAGCGTTGAAGGTCCGGGGACAACATATGGCTACACCTTC
CDR3: CSVEGPGTTYGYTF

D: .
V: TRBV20-1
J: TRBJ1-5
size: .
DNA: TGCAGTGCTTCACAGCCCCAGCATTTT
CDR3: CSASQPQHF

D: .
V: TRBV10-1
J: TRBJ2-3
size: few
DNA: TGCGCCAGCAGTGGAGGGAGCACAGATACGCAGTATTTT
CDR3: CASSGGSTDTQYF

D: .
V: TRBV18
J: TRBJ1-1
size: .
DNA: TGTGCCAGCTCTTGGAAGCAGGTGAACACTGAAGCTTTCTTT
CDR3: CASSWKQVNTEAFF

D: TRBD2
V: TRBV30
J: TRBJ2-7
size: .
DNA: TGTGCCTGGACCGCGGGGGGCGCCTACGAGCAGTACTTC
CDR3: CAWTAGGAYEQYF

D: .
V: TRBV6-5
J: TRBJ2-7
size: .
DNA: TGTGCCAGCAGGGATACTAGGAGACTTTACGAGCAGTACTTC
CDR3: CASRDTRRLYEQYF

D: .
V: TRBV5-4
J: TRBJ1-4
size: .
DNA: TGTGCCAGCAGCTTGAGAAGGGAATCGAACCCCTCTAATGAAAAACTGTTTTTT
CDR3: CASSLRRESNPSNEKLFF

D: TRBD1
V: TRBV5-1
J: TRBJ2-3
size: .
DNA: TGCGCCAGCAGCTTAGGGACAGGGGTCGATACGCAGTATTTT
CDR3: CASSLGTGVDTQYF

D: TRBD1
V: TRBV18
J: TRBJ1-1
size: .
DNA: TGTGCCAGCTCACCAAAGGACAGGGGGAACACTGAAGCTTTCTTT
CDR3: CASSPKDRGNTEAFF

D: TRBD2
V: TRBV7-6
J: TRBJ2-1
size: .
DNA: TGTGCCAGCAGCTTAGTTTCCCTAGCGGACATTGACAATGAGCAGTTCTTC
CDR3: CASSLVSLADIDNEQFF

D: .
V: TRBV5-5
J: TRBJ2-3
size: .
DNA: TGTGCCAGCAGCTTGATCAGCGGGAGCACAGATACGCAGTATTTT
CDR3: CASSLISGSTDTQYF

D: TRBD2
V: TRBV7-9
J: TRBJ2-7
size: .
DNA: TGTGCCAGCAGCTTGATAGCGGGAGGCGCCTACGAGCAGTACTTC
CDR3: CASSLIAGGAYEQYF

D: TRBD1
V: TRBV6-5
J: TRBJ2-7
size: .
DNA: TGTGCCAGCAGGTTGTACTCCGAGGGACAGGAGTACTTC
CDR3: CASRLYSEGQEYF

D: TRBD2
V: TRBV7-3
J: TRBJ2-2
size: .
DNA: TGTGCCAGCAGCTTAACCGGACTAGCGGGAGGGCGGGGCACCGGGGAGCTGTTTTTT
CDR3: CASSLTGLAGGRGTGELFF

D: .
V: TRBV28
J: TRBJ1-5
size: .
DNA: TGTGCCAGCAGTTTCTTGGACGGGGACAATCAGCCCCAGCATTTT
CDR3: CASSFLDGDNQPQHF

D: TRBD1
V: TRBV7-3
J: TRBJ2-7
size: .
DNA: TGTGCCAGCAGCTTAAGAGGACAGGGCCCCTACGAGCAGTACTTC
CDR3: CASSLRGQGPYEQYF

D: .
V: TRBV29-1
J: TRBJ2-2
size: .
DNA: TGCAGCGTTGAAGACCCTAGGAAGGGGAACACCGGGGAGCTGTTTTTT
CDR3: CSVEDPRKGNTGELFF

D: .
V: TRBV18
J: TRBJ1-4
size: .
DNA: TGTGCCAGCTCACCATCCGCCCTCGCAACTAATGAAAAACTGTTTTTT
CDR3: CASSPSALATNEKLFF